This T cell receptor (beta chain) was recorded in a study of T cell responses to AZD1222 COVID-19 vaccine. Study-level findings and limits: It should be noted that donors were predominantly white British and more often female, and clonal diversity was possibly underestimated.

In germline, CDR1 is MNHNS, CDR2 SASEGT. The V and J ends lost 2 bases and 4 bases respectively, with 8 bases between them. The CDR3 length is 13 residues. Sequenced by immunoSEQ multiplex PCR; TCRdb stores in-frame clones only, minus some. Of about 130,000 clones in the sample, about 93% are singletons; the top ten hold approximately 6.8%. In regard to this clone: Antigen unknown.

The sample consisted of peripheral blood, taken 28 days after the second AZD1222 dose. This rearrangement joins TRBV6-1 to TRBJ1-2; weak D call: TRBD1 (6 bases). This sequence originates from an adult who received the AZD1222 COVID-19 vaccine. The CDR3 DNA reads as TGTGCCAGCAGTGAAAACAGGGCCTATGGCTACACCTTC. Protein product: CASSENRAYGYTF.